The rows below give T cell receptor beta chains drawn from one sample of a study of T cells in Graves' hyperthyroidism and ophthalmopathy. One entry per CDR3 protein, called by TCRdb with MiXCR from the multiplex PCR reads. Of some 580,000 distinct CDR3 sequences in the sample, 16% were seen once. Specimen: blood. The receptors derive from a woman aged 40 to 50 with Graves' ophthalmopathy. CDR3s include the opening cysteine and the closing phenylalanine or tryptophan.

CASSPPGGGQDTQYF	TRBJ2-3	TRBV28
CASSQRASGHEQFF	TRBJ2-1	TRBV3-1
CASSVGPFQNTEAFF	TRBJ1-1	TRBV9
CASQTGGYGNTIYF	TRBJ1-3	TRBV2
CSAKGLAGFNTDTQYF	TRBJ2-3	TRBV20-1
CASRTGQGLGNEQFF	TRBJ2-1	TRBV2
CASSLWDTPGSYTF	TRBJ1-2	TRBV11-2
CSAHQAEYTQYF	TRBJ2-3	TRBV20-1
CSAGGQGGSYGYTF	TRBJ1-2	TRBV20-1
CASSDVYNEQFF	TRBJ2-1	TRBV6-1
CASSEGPIQETQYF	TRBJ2-5	TRBV2
CASSFGTRAYNEQFF	TRBJ2-1	TRBV12-3/TRBV12-4
CSAPAGGEQYF	TRBJ2-7	TRBV20-1
CASRSPGTGVYVYTF	TRBJ1-2	TRBV28
CASSYGGKNTEAFF	TRBJ1-1	TRBV6-6
CAISSAGSTDTQYF	TRBJ2-3	TRBV10-3
CSAWTSGQETQYF	TRBJ2-5	TRBV20-1
CASSSPYRDHQETQYF	TRBJ2-5	TRBV11-2
CSAGGPSGGALGYLETQYF	TRBJ2-5	TRBV20-1
CASSVWGGSTDTQYF	TRBJ2-3	TRBV6-1
CSARVGSGTGEQYF	TRBJ2-7	TRBV20-1
CASRNRGKDNGSANEKLFF	TRBJ1-4	TRBV2
CPSNAPGVQSGELFF	TRBJ2-2	TRBV19
CASSHPNTEAFF	TRBJ1-1	TRBV2
CASSLGSGETYEQYF	TRBJ2-7	TRBV5-1
CSARGVGPLHF	TRBJ1-6	TRBV20-1
CASSPTSGSRETQYF	TRBJ2-5	TRBV27
CASSPPGSGGETQYF	TRBJ2-5	TRBV7-9
CASSTQGGELFF	TRBJ2-2	TRBV2
CASSPNSGGSRGNEQFF	TRBJ2-1	TRBV3-1
CASSPSRTWSYGYTF	TRBJ1-2	TRBV11-1
CATSSEENTEAFF	TRBJ1-1	TRBV15
CASSTRLTGYENTEAFF	TRBJ1-1	TRBV19
CATRQGATDTQYF	TRBJ2-3	TRBV27
CASALWGTQYF	TRBJ2-5	TRBV28
CAGSRVVAEYNEQFF	TRBJ2-1	TRBV7-2
CSARDETSGRGAYNEQFF	TRBJ2-1	TRBV20-1
CASSEDGRNQPQHF	TRBJ1-5	TRBV6-1
CASSFGTGVFGGKLFF	TRBJ1-4	TRBV28
CATKDFRRNEQFF	TRBJ2-1	TRBV28
CASSQAGANQPQHF	TRBJ1-5	TRBV3-1